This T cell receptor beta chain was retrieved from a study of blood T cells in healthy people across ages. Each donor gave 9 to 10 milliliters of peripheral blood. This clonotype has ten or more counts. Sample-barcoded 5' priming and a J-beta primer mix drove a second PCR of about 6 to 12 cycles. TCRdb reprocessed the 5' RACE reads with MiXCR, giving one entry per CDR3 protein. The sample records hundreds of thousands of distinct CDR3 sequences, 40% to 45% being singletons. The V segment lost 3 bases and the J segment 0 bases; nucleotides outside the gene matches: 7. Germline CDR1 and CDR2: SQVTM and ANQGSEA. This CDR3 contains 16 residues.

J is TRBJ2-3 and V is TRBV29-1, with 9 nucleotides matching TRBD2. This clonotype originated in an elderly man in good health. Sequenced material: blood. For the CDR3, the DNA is TGCAGCGTTGAGGGCGGCGGGAGGGTCAGCACAGATACGCAGTATTTT. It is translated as CSVEGGGRVSTDTQYF.